This T cell receptor beta chain is from a study of blood T cells in healthy people across ages. As for the study in general: With template switching, about one barcoded beta molecule was captured per two T cells. General observations from the study: Any conclusive comparison of naive versus antigen-experienced cells was prevented by using unsorted PBMCs. Fewer expanded clones and more diversity marked long-lived versus aged donors.

The authors ran a second PCR of about 6 to 12 cycles using a sample-barcoded 5' primer and a J-beta primer mix. One entry per CDR3 protein results from TCRdb running MiXCR on the 5' RACE reads. Here the sample spans some 1.7 million distinct CDR3 sequences, 28% being singletons. Donation came from healthy Caucasian individuals in Russia who were aged about 6 to 95. Of note for this clonotype: As yet, its antigen is unknown.

CDR1 MNHEY and CDR2 SVGEGT come from the germline V gene. The V end was cut by 6 bases, the J end by 5 bases, with 14 bases between. The CDR3 has 14 residues. The V gene is TRBV6-2 or TRBV6-3, the J gene TRBJ1-5, with D perhaps matching TRBD1 (5 bases). The TCR comes from a woman in her twenties or thirties in good health. Sequenced sample: blood. This CDR3 reads CASSSDSFYQPQHF. The CDR3 DNA sequence: TGTGCCAGCAGCTCCGACAGCTTCTATCAGCCCCAGCATTTT.